This entry lists 24 T cell receptor beta chains sequenced from one sample in a study of OX40 agonist ivuxolimab in advanced cancers. Libraries were constructed by the immunoSEQ multiplex PCR assay. As stored in TCRdb, this immuneACCESS dataset retains in-frame rearrangements with V and J assigned. A fraction of the clones does not appear; measured against another copy, unresolved V genes explain less than half of the discrepancy, and the remainder lacks a known reason. Across this sample there are approximately 98,000 clones, with around 93% seen only once. The leading ten clones occupy roughly 0.61% of the sample. The input for sequencing was CD4+ or CD8+ T cells sorted from blood, taken in a trial of the OX40 agonist ivuxolimab. The source of these receptors is an adult with an advanced solid tumor such as melanoma, head and neck, liver or kidney cancer.

The chain couples TRBV7-9 to TRBJ1-4; 7 bases line up with TRBD1. With V trimmed by 5 bases and J by 8 bases, 5 bases remained unmatched. CDR3 length: 13 amino acids. The germline V gene encodes CDR1 SEHNR and CDR2 FQNEAQ (reference sequence). CDR3 residues: CASSEGAGEKLFF. The DNA for the CDR3 is TGTGCCAGCAGCGAGGGGGCGGGCGAAAAACTGTTTTTT. Combining the CDR3 with reference TRBV7-9 and TRBJ1-4 gives the whole variable domain DTGVSQNPRHKITKRGQNVTFRCDPISEHNRLYWYRQTLGQGPEFLTYFQNEAQLEKSRLLSDRFSAERPKGSFSTLEIQRTEQGDSAMYLCASSEGAGEKLFFGSGTQLSVL.

This chain uses TRBV29-1 with TRBJ2-5; D gene unclear. Germline V gene data show CDR1 as SQVTM and CDR2 as ANQGSEA. With 8 bases removed from V and 2 bases from J, the gap between germline ends came to 15 bases. The CDR3 contains 13 residues. CDR3 in DNA: TGCAGCACGTTCGGGCAGAGTCAAGAGACCCAGTACTTC. Protein sequence: CSTFGQSQETQYF.

The V call is TRBV19, the J call TRBJ2-2, with 16 bases aligning to TRBD2. Germline loops: CDR1 LNHDA, CDR2 SQIVND (reference sequence). The CDR3 is 20 residues long. V shed 4 bases and J 2 bases; nucleotides not matched to a gene: 10. DNA for the CDR3: TGTGCCAGTAGTAGAGGGACTAGCGGGGGGGCCGGGTTTAACACCGGGGAGCTGTTTTTT. Amino acid sequence: CASSRGTSGGAGFNTGELFF.

J is TRBJ2-7 and V is TRBV2, with 8 bases aligning to TRBD1. Unmatched junction bases numbered 14, after V lost 4 bases and J lost 3 bases. The CDR3 spans 17 residues. The germline V gene encodes CDR1 SNHLY and CDR2 FYNNEI. CDR3 nucleotides: TGTGCCAGCAGTGGGGACAGGTTCAGTTGGGTAGACTACGAGCAGTACTTC. It specifies CASSGDRFSWVDYEQYF.

The chain employs TRBV5-1 and TRBJ2-3, with a weak D call TRBD1 (6 bases). CDR3 length equals 14 residues. Trimming stripped 0 bases from V and 2 bases from J, with 7 bases between. Germline V gene lookup returns CDR1 SGHRS and CDR2 YFSETQ. The CDR3 sequence: CASSLGTATDTQYF. In DNA, the CDR3 is TGCGCCAGCAGCTTGGGGACAGCCACAGATACGCAGTATTTT. Based on the CDR3 plus reference TRBV5-1 and TRBJ2-3, the full variable domain is KAGVTQTPRYLIKTRGQQVTLSCSPISGHRSVSWYQQTPGQGLQFLFEYFSETQRNKGNFPGRFSGRQFSNSRSEMNVSTLELGDSALYLCASSLGTATDTQYFGPGTRLTVL.

This chain connects TRBV7-3 to TRBJ2-7, with TRBD1 as a possible D gene (6 bases). The CDR3 extends over 13 amino acids. Per the germline V gene, CDR1 is SGHTA and CDR2 is FQGTGA. With 5 bases removed from V and 9 bases from J, the gap between germline ends came to 17 bases. DNA for the CDR3: TGTGCCAGCAGCGCCGGGACCCAAGGGGGGCAGTACTTC. Its translation is CASSAGTQGGQYF.

This clone was found once. The chain combines TRBV19 with TRBJ2-7; 9 nucleotides agree with TRBD2. V trimming: 0 bases; J trimming: 0 bases; junction bases outside the gene matches: 3. In germline, CDR1 is LNHDA, CDR2 SQIVND (reference sequence). CDR3 length: 16 amino acids. CDR3 DNA: TGTGCCAGTAGTATAGACCATAGCGGGAGCTCCTACGAGCAGTACTTC. This gives the protein CASSIDHSGSSYEQYF.

This sequence joins TRBV5-1 and TRBJ2-2; tentatively, D is TRBD2 (5 bases). The ends were cut back, 4 bases at V and 7 bases at J, with 17 bases in the middle. The length of the CDR3 is 15 residues. From germline, CDR1 is SGHRS and CDR2 YFSETQ. DNA for the CDR3: TGCGCCAGCAGCGACCAACCCGGAGGTGGCGGGGAGCTGTTTTTT. It codes for CASSDQPGGGGELFF.

This rearrangement joins TRBV27 to TRBJ1-4; D ambiguous. The V and J ends lost 5 bases and 4 bases respectively, with 11 bases between them. The CDR3 has 14 amino acids. Germline lookup yields CDR1 MNHEY and CDR2 SMNVEV (reference sequence). This CDR3 reads CASSRTPNNEKLFF. The CDR3 nucleotides are TGTGCCAGCAGTCGGACCCCTAATAATGAAAAACTGTTTTTT.

A single count supports this clone. V gene TRBV30 combines with J gene TRBJ2-7; 8 nucleotides agree with TRBD1. The V gene's germline CDR1 is GTSNPN and CDR2 SVGIG (reference sequence). The V and J ends lost 3 bases and 2 bases, in that order; junction bases with no gene match: 3. The CDR3 is 13 amino acids. Here the CDR3 reads CAWSPGGPYEQYF. DNA of the CDR3: TGTGCCTGGAGCCCAGGGGGCCCCTACGAGCAGTACTTC.

This sequence joins TRBV2 and TRBJ2-7; no clear D. The CDR3 is 15 residues long. The V and J ends lost 0 bases and 4 bases respectively, with 13 bases between them. The germline CDR1 and CDR2 sequences are SNHLY and FYNNEI. The DNA for the CDR3 is TGTGCCAGCAGTGAAGCGGCTTCAGGTTCGTACGAGCAGTACTTC. Translating it yields CASSEAASGSYEQYF.

The chain recombines TRBV6-1 with TRBJ2-5, with 13 bases aligning to TRBD2. With 4 bases clipped from V and 11 bases from J, the junction kept 10 bases outside the gene matches. Looked up from germline, CDR1 is MNHNS and CDR2 is SASEGT. The CDR3 length is 15 residues. In nucleotides, the CDR3 is TGTGCCAGCAGTGTACTAGCGGGGGGGTTTTTGGAGCAGTACTTC. Its protein is CASSVLAGGFLEQYF.

This clone was seen just once. The gene calls are TRBV11-3 and TRBJ2-1; D could derive from TRBD1 or TRBD2 (6 bases each). Trimming pared 5 bases from V and 1 base from J, leaving 15 bases between. Germline V gene sequence: CDR1 SGHNT, CDR2 YENEEA. This CDR3 spans 16 amino acids. In nucleotides, the CDR3 is TGTGCCAGCAGCGACTCTAAGGGGGGATCCTACAATGAGCAGTTCTTC. The encoded protein is CASSDSKGGSYNEQFF.

The chain employs TRBV6-6 and TRBJ1-5; D unclear. The CDR3 consists of 13 residues. Germline-derived CDR1 and CDR2 are MNHNY and SVGAGI (reference sequence). V lost 2 bases and J 1 base, leaving 3 bases between the germline ends. The CDR3 spells CASSYNSNQPQHF. CDR3 bases: TGTGCCAGCAGTTACAACAGCAATCAGCCCCAGCATTTT.

This chain uses TRBV27 with TRBJ1-5; D gene unclear. Germline-derived CDR1 and CDR2 are MNHEY and SMNVEV (reference sequence). V lost 8 bases, J lost 0 bases, and 11 bases lay in between. The CDR3 length is 14 residues. The DNA for the CDR3 is TGTGCCAGCTCTAGACGGTATAGCAATCAGCCCCAGCATTTT. Residues: CASSRRYSNQPQHF.

In the case of this clone: The sample has other DNA sequences that encode this CDR3 too. V gene TRBV5-1 combines with J gene TRBJ2-5; no firm D call. The CDR3 covers 12 residues. Germline CDR1 SGHRS, CDR2 YFSETQ. V was trimmed by 0 bases and J by 4 bases, leaving 4 bases between them. As DNA, the CDR3 is TGCGCCAGCAGCTTGGATTCAGAGACCCAGTACTTC. Amino acid sequence: CASSLDSETQYF.

This clone was counted a single time. The rearrangement links TRBV10-3 to TRBJ1-1; the D gene is possibly TRBD1 (6 bases). CDR1 is ENHRY and CDR2 is SYGVKD in the germline V gene. This CDR3 is built from 13 residues. V dropped 6 bases and J dropped 5 bases, with 13 bases sitting between them. For the CDR3, the DNA is TGTGCCATCAGCTCTTTAACAGGGACTGAAGCTTTCTTT. Translated, it gives CAISSLTGTEAFF.

The rearrangement joins TRBV7-9 to TRBJ1-2, with D possibly being TRBD1 (6 bases). V lost 5 bases and J lost 4, with 11 bases in between. Germline assignment: CDR1 SEHNR and CDR2 FQNEAQ (reference sequence). The CDR3 spans 13 residues. The CDR3: CASSPGQSYGYTF. For the CDR3, the DNA is TGTGCCAGCAGCCCAGGACAGTCCTATGGCTACACCTTC.

This chain uses TRBV2 with TRBJ2-3, with D tentatively TRBD1 or TRBD2 (5 bases each). The CDR3 is 14 residues long. V gave up 6 bases and J gave up 2 bases, with 12 bases separating them. Germline CDR1 and CDR2: SNHLY and FYNNEI. CDR3: CASRPGTYTDTQYF. CDR3 coding DNA: TGTGCCAGCAGACCCGGGACCTACACAGATACGCAGTATTTT.

The rearrangement links TRBV5-8 to TRBJ1-3; TRBD1 is a possible D gene (5 bases). Germline V CDR1 and CDR2: SGHTS, YDEGEE. This CDR3 contains 13 residues. V gave up 4 bases and J gave up 7 bases, with 12 bases separating them. The CDR3 loop reads CASSRTGGNTIYF. For the CDR3, the DNA is TGTGCCAGCAGCAGGACTGGGGGGAACACCATATATTTT.

The chain joins TRBV9 to TRBJ2-3; D not resolved. Per germline, CDR1 SGDLS and CDR2 YYNGEE. V shed 0 bases and J shed 3 bases, with 14 bases lying between them. CDR3 length equals 16 residues. The CDR3 DNA is TGTGCCAGCAGCGTAGAACCGGGCCCGCATACAGATACGCAGTATTTT. It codes for CASSVEPGPHTDTQYF.

The V call is TRBV19, the J call TRBJ2-1; TRBD2 matches at 8 bases. The germline V gene encodes CDR1 LNHDA and CDR2 SQIVND (reference sequence). The CDR3 has 19 residues. Unmatched junction bases numbered 13, after V lost 1 base and J lost 2 bases. CDR3 bases: TGTGCCAGTAGTATAGCCCCACCCTCTAGCGGGCTAGCCTACAATGAGCAGTTCTTC. The encoded protein is CASSIAPPSSGLAYNEQFF.

The chain employs TRBV28 and TRBJ2-2; D ambiguous. Germline V gives CDR1 MDHEN, CDR2 SYDVKM. The CDR3 sequence is 13 residues long. Trimming took 7 bases from V and 2 from J, leaving 8 bases between them. CDR3 nucleotide sequence: TGTGCCAGCACTATGATAAACACCGGGGAGCTGTTTTTT. Translating it yields CASTMINTGELFF.

The chain is built from TRBV5-6 and TRBJ2-7, with unresolved D. The CDR3 totals 13 residues. Trimming stripped 2 bases from V and 5 bases from J, with 11 bases between. The germline gives CDR1 SGHDT, CDR2 YYEEEE. CDR3 loop: CASSFSSANEQYF. The CDR3 nucleotides read TGTGCCAGCAGCTTCTCGTCAGCCAACGAGCAGTACTTC.